This entry describes one T cell receptor beta chain. Germline V gene data show CDR1 as SEHNR and CDR2 as FQNEAQ (reference sequence). With 5 bases clipped from V and 6 bases from J, the junction kept 11 bases outside the gene matches. This CDR3 region has 16 residues. This entry comes from a study of blood T cell repertoires in COVID-19. Measured with immunoSEQ multiplex PCR; TCRdb has only the in-frame clones, and not every one. Of fewer than 350,000 clones listed, 85% are singletons. Participant ages covered roughly 18 to 89 years across 25 or so US areas. Cohorts were determined from participant-reported clinical history.

The genes are TRBV7-9 and TRBJ2-1, with TRBD1 identical over 9 bases. The clonotype comes from a woman in her fifties or sixties who had recovered from COVID-19. Sequencing used PBMCs or T cells enriched from blood (not recorded which). CDR3: CASSPEWGQGTNEQFF. CDR3 DNA sequence: TGTGCCAGCAGCCCCGAATGGGGACAGGGTACCAATGAGCAGTTCTTC. Using reference TRBV7-9 and TRBJ2-1 for the parts outside the CDR3, the full variable domain is DTGVSQNPRHKITKRGQNVTFRCDPISEHNRLYWYRQTLGQGPEFLTYFQNEAQLEKSRLLSDRFSAERPKGSFSTLEIQRTEQGDSAMYLCASSPEWGQGTNEQFFGPGTRLTVL.